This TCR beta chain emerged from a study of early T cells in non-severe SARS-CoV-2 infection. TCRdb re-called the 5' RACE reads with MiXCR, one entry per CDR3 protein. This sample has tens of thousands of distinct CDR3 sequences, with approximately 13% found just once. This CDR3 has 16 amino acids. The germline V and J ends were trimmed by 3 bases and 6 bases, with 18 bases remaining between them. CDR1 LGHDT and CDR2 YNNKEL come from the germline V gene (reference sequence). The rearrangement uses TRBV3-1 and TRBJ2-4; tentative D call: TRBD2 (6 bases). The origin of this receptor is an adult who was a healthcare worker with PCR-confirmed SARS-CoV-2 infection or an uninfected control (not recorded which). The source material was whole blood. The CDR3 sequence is CASSQDPGLVANIQYF. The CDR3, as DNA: TGTGCCAGCAGCCAGGATCCGGGACTCGTGGCAAACATTCAGTACTTC.